Each of the 24 T cell receptor beta chains below was sequenced from the same sample in a study of CD8+CD57+ T cells in acquired aplastic anemia. Profiling that covered TCR beta VDJ and CDR3 relied on genomic DNA as its template. TCRdb ran MiXCR on the reads and lists one entry per CDR3 protein. The data show over 150,000 distinct CDR3 sequences, roughly half seen once. Sequencing involved patients with CD8+CD57+ cell expansion previously shown by flow cytometry. Sequenced: sorted CD4+, CD8+, or CD8+CD57+ T cells (not recorded which) from PBMCs. These receptors were collected from a human donor with aplastic anemia.

The sample holds many counts of this clonotype. The chain couples TRBV7-9 to TRBJ1-3, with D unresolved. This CDR3 spans 15 amino acids. Germline V gives CDR1 SEHNR, CDR2 FQNEAQ (reference sequence). Trimming took off 4 bases at V and 0 bases at J, with 10 bases between the two ends. The CDR3 region is CASSSGGSSGNTIYF. DNA of the CDR3: TGTGCCAGCAGCTCCGGCGGAAGCTCTGGAAACACCATATATTTT.

The genes are TRBV6-1 and TRBJ2-5; D unresolved. The germline gives CDR1 MNHNS, CDR2 SASEGT. This CDR3 is built from 13 residues. Trimming removed 4 bases at V and 4 bases at J, with 10 bases between. CDR3 coding DNA: TGTGCCAGCAGTGCCCAGGTACGAGAGACCCAGTACTTC. It specifies CASSAQVRETQYF.

The rearrangement uses TRBV12-3 or TRBV12-4 and TRBJ1-1; D is undetermined. The CDR3 extends over 15 amino acids. The V and J ends lost 1 base and 2 bases respectively, with 11 bases between them. The CDR3: CASSLVSRQNTEAFF. For the CDR3, the DNA is TGTGCCAGCAGTTTAGTCTCCAGGCAAAACACTGAAGCTTTCTTT.

The chain carries TRBV7-9 and TRBJ2-7; maybe TRBD2 (6 bases). The germline CDR1 and CDR2 sequences are SEHNR and FQNEAQ (reference sequence). The CDR3 totals 14 residues. The germline V and J ends were trimmed by 6 bases and 3 bases, with 15 bases remaining between them. The CDR3 DNA reads as TGTGCCAGCAGTTCTGATACTAGCCGCTACGAGCAGTACTTC. This sequence encodes CASSSDTSRYEQYF.

Concerning this clonotype itself: The CDR3 does not close with the conserved phenylalanine or tryptophan, likely indicating a read error. The gene calls are TRBV7-3 and TRBJ2-7, with 8 bases matching TRBD1. The CDR3 loop spans 14 amino acids. Germline V gene sequence: CDR1 SGHTA, CDR2 FQGTGA. The junction had 10 bases not matched to a gene; V was cut back by 5 bases and J by 7 bases. The chain's CDR3 is CASSLGQGVYEQYL. Written as DNA, the CDR3 is TGTGCCAGCAGCCTAGGACAGGGAGTCTATGAGCAGTACCTC.

The chain has TRBV10-3 and TRBJ2-7; D might be TRBD1 (6 bases). V was clipped by 10 bases and J by 5 bases, with 21 bases between them. The CDR3 covers 14 residues. Per germline, CDR1 ENHRY and CDR2 SYGVKD. The CDR3 DNA is TGTGCCAGCAAGTTGGCAGGGGCAAGTCACGAGCAGTACTTC. It translates to CASKLAGASHEQYF.

The chain combines TRBV2 with TRBJ2-7; D is possibly TRBD1 or TRBD2 (7 bases each). The closer fit of TRBJ2-5 to the DNA end suggests the J call may be wrong. Germline V gene data show CDR1 as SNHLY and CDR2 as FYNNEI. The length of the CDR3 is 13 residues. The CDR3 nucleotides read TGTGCCAGCATCCGACAGGGAGGGGAGACCCAGTACTTC. Amino acid sequence: CASIRQGGETQYF.

This clonotype has only a few counts. The chain carries TRBV2 and TRBJ2-3; unclear D gene. V shed 6 bases and J shed 0 bases, with 13 bases lying between them. The germline CDR1 and CDR2 sequences are SNHLY and FYNNEI. The CDR3 is made up of 15 amino acids. The CDR3 region has the DNA TGTGCCAGCAGCCAACTCAACCCTAGCACAGATACGCAGTATTTT. Protein sequence: CASSQLNPSTDTQYF.

The sample holds one count of this clonotype. The V and J genes are TRBV7-3 and TRBJ1-6; no firm D call. The CDR3 consists of 14 residues. Trimming stripped 1 base from V and 6 bases from J, with 7 bases between. CDR1 is SGHTA, CDR2 FQGTGA, per germline. This chain's CDR3 is CASSLRQTNSPLHF. The DNA for the CDR3 is TGTGCCAGCAGCTTAAGGCAGACTAATTCACCCCTCCACTTT.

This chain's CDR3 is CASSEIGSGANVLTF. DNA for the CDR3: TGTGCCAGCAGTGAAATCGGCTCTGGGGCCAACGTCCTGACTTTC. The chain employs TRBV6-1 and TRBJ2-6; D not resolved. This CDR3 region has 15 residues. Germline values: CDR1 MNHNS, CDR2 SASEGT. The ends were cut back, 2 bases at V and 0 bases at J, with 5 bases in the middle.

Here the CDR3 reads CASSLEYRGETQYF. The CDR3 DNA reads TGTGCCAGCAGCTTAGAATACAGGGGAGAGACCCAGTACTTC. The V gene is TRBV7-9, the J gene TRBJ2-5, with 7 bases fitting TRBD1. Germline CDR1 reads SEHNR; CDR2 reads FQNEAQ (reference sequence). V lost 1 base, J lost 4 bases, and 3 bases stayed unmatched. The CDR3 has 14 amino acids. The whole variable domain, filled in from reference TRBV7-9 and TRBJ2-5, reads DTGVSQNPRHKITKRGQNVTFRCDPISEHNRLYWYRQTLGQGPEFLTYFQNEAQLEKSRLLSDRFSAERPKGSFSTLEIQRTEQGDSAMYLCASSLEYRGETQYFGPGTRLLVL.

The chain recombines TRBV19 with TRBJ1-1, with 8 positions matching TRBD1. The CDR3 covers 13 residues. Germline-derived CDR1 and CDR2 are LNHDA and SQIVND (reference sequence). V lost 7 bases, J lost 1 base, and 2 bases stayed unmatched. The CDR3 bases are TGTGCCAGTAAGACAGGGGAGAACACTGAAGCTTTCTTT. Translation gives CASKTGENTEAFF.

Comment on this clonotype: Mismatch with germline at one junction end may stem from a read error. The V and J genes are TRBV6-4 and TRBJ2-6, with 11 bases identical to TRBD1. The CDR3 has 16 residues. Germline CDR1 and CDR2: MRHNA and SNTAGT. CDR3 coding DNA: TGTGCCAGCAGTGGGACAGGGGGCTCTGGGGCCAACGTCCCGACTTTC. Protein: CASSGTGGSGANVPTF.

This chain joins TRBV7-9 and TRBJ2-2; the D gene is possibly TRBD2 (6 bases). Trimming removed 3 bases at V and 7 bases at J, with 9 bases between. Germline V gene data show CDR1 as SEHNR and CDR2 as FQNEAQ (reference sequence). This CDR3 contains 13 residues. CDR3 in amino acids: CASSFREVGELFF. The DNA of the CDR3 is TGTGCCAGCAGCTTCAGGGAGGTCGGGGAGCTGTTTTTT.

The chain links TRBV5-1 to TRBJ1-6; D gene uncertain. From germline, CDR1 is SGHRS and CDR2 YFSETQ. The CDR3 has 14 amino acids. Between the trimmed V and J ends, which lost 0 bases and 1 base, there was a span of 2 bases. In nucleotides, the CDR3 is TGCGCCAGCAGCTTGGATTCCTATAATTCACCCCTCCACTTT. Protein product: CASSLDSYNSPLHF.

The chain carries TRBV6-1 and TRBJ2-2; 8 positions match TRBD2. The CDR3 consists of 15 residues. Germline CDR1 MNHNS, CDR2 SASEGT. V lost 6 bases, J lost 6 bases, and 9 bases stayed unmatched. CDR3 amino acids: CASSHGGVDAGELFF. Written as DNA, the CDR3 is TGTGCCAGCAGCCACGGGGGGGTAGACGCCGGGGAGCTGTTTTTT.

The chain carries TRBV24-1 and TRBJ2-2; no firm D call. CDR1 and CDR2 (germline): KGHDR, SFDVKD. Trimming removed 2 bases at V and 6 bases at J, with 18 bases between. The CDR3 runs 17 residues. Here the CDR3 reads CATSDSLAILYPGELFF. In DNA, the CDR3 is TGTGCCACCAGTGATTCCCTCGCCATCTTGTATCCCGGGGAGCTGTTTTTT.

Concerning this clonotype: A read error may account for a junction end that differs from germline. The chain has TRBV11-2 and TRBJ2-1; the match to TRBD2 covers 7 bases. The germline CDR1 and CDR2 sequences are SGHAT and FQNNGV. The CDR3 has 15 residues. The chain's CDR3 is CASSLVTGGLNEQFF. The CDR3 nucleotides read TGTGCCAGCAGTTTAGTGACGGGAGGTCTCAATGAGCAGTTCTTC.

The sample holds one count of this clonotype. The chain links TRBV7-7 to TRBJ2-5, with D unclear. CDR3 size: 12 residues. Germline lookup yields CDR1 SSHAT and CDR2 FNYEAQ (reference sequence). The V gene lost 4 bases and the J gene lost 4 bases, with 7 bases spanning the gap. CDR3 loop: CASSSSAETQYF. The CDR3 nucleotides read TGTGCCAGCAGCTCTAGTGCAGAGACCCAGTACTTC.

V gene TRBV20-1 combines with J gene TRBJ2-7; D not certain. Per germline, CDR1 DFQATT and CDR2 SNEGSKA (reference sequence). V was trimmed by 5 bases and J by 6 bases, leaving 8 bases between them. The length of the CDR3 is 10 residues. Written as DNA, the CDR3 is TGCAGTGCTGATTGGGCCGAGCAGTACTTC. Protein product: CSADWAEQYF.

The chain carries TRBV2 and TRBJ1-4; the match to TRBD1 covers 8 bases. The ends lost 8 bases at V and 8 bases at J; junction bases unmatched: 13. Looked up from germline, CDR1 is SNHLY and CDR2 is FYNNEI. This CDR3 has 15 residues. The CDR3 protein is CASAGQGRGNEKLFF. The DNA for the CDR3 is TGTGCCAGCGCCGGACAGGGCCGAGGGAACGAAAAACTGTTTTTT. Variable domain in full (rest from reference TRBV2 and TRBJ1-4): EPEVTQTPSHQVTQMGQEVILRCVPISNHLYFYWYRQILGQKVEFLVSFYNNEISEKSEIFDDQFSVERPDGSNFTLKIRSTKLEDSAMYFCASAGQGRGNEKLFFGSGTQLSVL.

As concerns this clonotype: A read error may be the cause here, since a much bigger clone is one base away. The chain carries TRBV20-1 and TRBJ2-4; TRBD2 agrees at 7 bases. The V and J ends lost 1 base and 9 bases, in that order; junction bases with no gene match: 12. Germline V CDR1 and CDR2: DFQATT, SNEGSKA (reference sequence). The CDR3 covers 15 residues. CDR3 in amino acids: CSARVQERGELIQYF. The CDR3 bases are TGCAGTGCTAGAGTACAGGAGCGGGGTGAACTCATTCAGTACTTC.

The CDR3 region has the DNA TGTGCCACCAGCAGGGGGACAGGGAGTCAGCCCCAGCATTTT. This codes for CATSRGTGSQPQHF. This chain joins TRBV15 and TRBJ1-5, with TRBD1 identical over 9 bases. There are 14 residues in the CDR3. Germline trimming cut 3 bases from V and 6 bases from J; bases unmatched to any gene: 3. Germline CDR1 is LNHNV and CDR2 is YYDKDF (reference sequence).

J is TRBJ2-4 and V is TRBV6-2 or TRBV6-3; 7 bases match TRBD2. V was clipped by 0 bases and J by 7 bases; unmatched bases: 9. The germline V gene encodes CDR1 MNHEY and CDR2 SVGEGT. This CDR3 region has 16 residues. Here the CDR3 reads CASSYSLPGEGNIQYF. DNA of the CDR3: TGTGCCAGCAGTTACTCCCTGCCCGGGGAGGGTAACATTCAGTACTTC.